Given below is one T cell receptor (beta chain) in context. The CDR3 runs 15 residues. The V end lost 6 bases, the J end lost 5 bases, and 18 bases lay between the germline ends. Germline CDR1 and CDR2: ENHRY and SYGVKD. The data were taken from a study of human T cells and chemical hapten exposure. Study summary: From small differences in pooled library volume came most of the variation in per-sample TCR yields.

In the library, unique molecular identifiers were attached to individual cDNA molecules. Methods used by the authors: Sample-level TCR yields exhibited a median of roughly 96,000, with a range of 23,224 to 690,600. TCRdb reprocessed the RACE reads with MiXCR, giving one entry per CDR3 protein. These V and J calls derive from TCRdb rather than the authors' analysis. The sample consists of 70,000 to 95,000 distinct CDR3 sequences, around 9.4% of them appearing once. Noted time point: healthy volunteer bleed at 6 weeks. It was unfractionated whole blood from which total RNA was extracted. The source material was whole blood. The chain combines TRBV10-3 with TRBJ2-3; tentative D call: TRBD1 (6 bases). The sequence came from a female donor in good health. Some clones in this sample may be carry-over from other donors' samples. In DNA form, the CDR3 reads TGTGCCATCAGCGATAGATTCCAGGGGAGAGATACGCAGTATTTT. Amino acid sequence: CAISDRFQGRDTQYF.